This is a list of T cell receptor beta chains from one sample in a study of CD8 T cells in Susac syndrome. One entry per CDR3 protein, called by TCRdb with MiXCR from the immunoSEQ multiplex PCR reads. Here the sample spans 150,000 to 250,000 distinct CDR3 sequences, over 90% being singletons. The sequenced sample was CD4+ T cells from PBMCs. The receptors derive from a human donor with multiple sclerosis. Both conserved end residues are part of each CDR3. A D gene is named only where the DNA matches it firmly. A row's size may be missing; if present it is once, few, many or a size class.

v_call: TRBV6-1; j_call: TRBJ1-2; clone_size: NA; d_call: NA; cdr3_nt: TGTGCCAGCAGGGCCGGGGATGGCTACACCTTC; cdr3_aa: CASRAGDGYTF
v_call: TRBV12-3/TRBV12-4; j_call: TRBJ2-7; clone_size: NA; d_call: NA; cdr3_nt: TGTGCCAGCAGCCAAGGGGCGGTCGACGAGCAGTACTTC; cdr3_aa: CASSQGAVDEQYF
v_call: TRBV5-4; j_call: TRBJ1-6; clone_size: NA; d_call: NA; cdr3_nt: TGTGCCAGCAGCTTGGTAGGGTCACCCCTCCACTTT; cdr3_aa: CASSLVGSPLHF
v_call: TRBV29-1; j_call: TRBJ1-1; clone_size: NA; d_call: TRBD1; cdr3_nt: TGCAGCGCCGGGACAGGGGGGACTGAAGCTTTCTTT; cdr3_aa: CSAGTGGTEAFF
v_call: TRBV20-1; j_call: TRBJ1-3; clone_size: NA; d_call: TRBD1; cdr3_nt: TGCAGTGCTAGAGCCAGACAGGGAGGAAACACCATATATTTT; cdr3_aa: CSARARQGGNTIYF
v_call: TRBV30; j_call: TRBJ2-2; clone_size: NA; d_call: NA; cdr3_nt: TGTGCCTGGAGGGCGGACCCTAAAGGGAACACCGGGGAGCTGTTTTTT; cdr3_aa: CAWRADPKGNTGELFF
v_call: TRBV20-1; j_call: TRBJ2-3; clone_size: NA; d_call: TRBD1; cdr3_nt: TGCAGTGCTAAAGTCGGACAGGGGGCGCGAACAGATACGCAGTATTTT; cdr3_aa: CSAKVGQGARTDTQYF
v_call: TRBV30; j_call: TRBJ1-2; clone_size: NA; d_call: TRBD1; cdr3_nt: TGTGCCTGGGCGACAGGGATTAACTATGGCTACACCTTC; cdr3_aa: CAWATGINYGYTF
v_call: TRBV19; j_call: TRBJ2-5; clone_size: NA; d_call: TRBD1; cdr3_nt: TGTGCCAGTAGTGGCTGGACAGGGGGCTTGAAGACCCAGTACTTC; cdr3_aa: CASSGWTGGLKTQYF
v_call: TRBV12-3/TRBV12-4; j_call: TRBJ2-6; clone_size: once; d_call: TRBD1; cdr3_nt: TGTGCCAGCAGTGTCAGGACAGGGGGCACCTCTGGGGCCAACGTCCTGACTTTC; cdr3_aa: CASSVRTGGTSGANVLTF
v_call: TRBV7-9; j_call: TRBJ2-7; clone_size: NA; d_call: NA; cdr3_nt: TGTGCCAGCAGCTTCGGGACCGAGCAGTACTTC; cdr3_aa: CASSFGTEQYF
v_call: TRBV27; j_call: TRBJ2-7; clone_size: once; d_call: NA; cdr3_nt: TGTGCCAGCAGTCTCCTGGGGTCCCACGAGCAGTACTTC; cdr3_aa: CASSLLGSHEQYF
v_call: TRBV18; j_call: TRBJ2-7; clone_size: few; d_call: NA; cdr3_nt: TGTGCCAGCTCACCAACGGACTCCTACGAGCAGTACTTC; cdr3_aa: CASSPTDSYEQYF
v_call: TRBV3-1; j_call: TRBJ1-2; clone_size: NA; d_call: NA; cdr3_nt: TGTGCCAGCAGCCAGGAACGGGGGCGATATTATGGCTACACCTTC; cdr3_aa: CASSQERGRYYGYTF
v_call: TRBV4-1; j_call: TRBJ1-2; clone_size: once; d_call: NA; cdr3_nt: TGCGCCAGCAGCCAAGACAGGGCTGAAGGCTATGGCTACACCTTC; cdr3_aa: CASSQDRAEGYGYTF
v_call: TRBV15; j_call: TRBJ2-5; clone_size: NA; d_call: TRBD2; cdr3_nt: TGTGCCACCAGCAGACGCCTAGGGGTAGCGGGACAAGAGACCCAGTACTTC; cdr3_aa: CATSRRLGVAGQETQYF
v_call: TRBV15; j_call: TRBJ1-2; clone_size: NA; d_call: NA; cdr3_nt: TGTGCCACCAGCAGAGAGGGTCACTATGGCTACACCTTC; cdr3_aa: CATSREGHYGYTF
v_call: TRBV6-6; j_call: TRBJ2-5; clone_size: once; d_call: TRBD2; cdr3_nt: TGTGCCAGCAGTTACGCGACTAGCGGGATGGAGACCCAGTACTTC; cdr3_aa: CASSYATSGMETQYF
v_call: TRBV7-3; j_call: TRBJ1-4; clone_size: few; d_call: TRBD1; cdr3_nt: TGTGCCAGCAGCCAAGGACAGGGACGTGAAAAACTGTTTTTT; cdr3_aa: CASSQGQGREKLFF
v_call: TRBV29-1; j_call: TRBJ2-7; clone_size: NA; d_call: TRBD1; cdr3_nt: TGCAGCGCCACAGGGGCTTCCTTTGGGGAGCAGTACTTC; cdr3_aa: CSATGASFGEQYF
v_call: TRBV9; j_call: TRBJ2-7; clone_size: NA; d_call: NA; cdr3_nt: TGTGCCAGCAGCGTAGGCGGAGTAAACGAGCAGTACTTC; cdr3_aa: CASSVGGVNEQYF
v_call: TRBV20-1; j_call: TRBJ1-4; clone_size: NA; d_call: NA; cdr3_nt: TGCAGTGCTAGAGATCGGACAGCGGAATTTTTT; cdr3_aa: CSARDRTAEFF
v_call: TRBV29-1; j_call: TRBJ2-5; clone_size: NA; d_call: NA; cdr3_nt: TGCAGCGTTGATAGCGTGGGAGAGACCCAGTACTTC; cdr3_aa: CSVDSVGETQYF
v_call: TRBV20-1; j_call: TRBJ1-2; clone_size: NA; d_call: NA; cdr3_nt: TGCAGTGCTAGAGGGTCGGGCAGAGACATCTATGGCTACACCTTC; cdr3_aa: CSARGSGRDIYGYTF
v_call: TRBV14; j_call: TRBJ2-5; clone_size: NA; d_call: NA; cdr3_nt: TGTGCCAGCAGCCAACGTTCCGGACTACAAGAGACCCAGTACTTC; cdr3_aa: CASSQRSGLQETQYF
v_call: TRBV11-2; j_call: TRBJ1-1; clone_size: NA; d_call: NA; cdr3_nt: TGTGCCAGCGGTTTCTACAGCGCGGCGAACACTGAAGCTTTCTTT; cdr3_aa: CASGFYSAANTEAFF
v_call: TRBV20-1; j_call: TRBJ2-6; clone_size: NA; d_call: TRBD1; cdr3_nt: TGCAGTGCTAGGGGCCAGGGGGCGCAAGGGGCCAACGTCCTGACTTTC; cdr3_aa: CSARGQGAQGANVLTF
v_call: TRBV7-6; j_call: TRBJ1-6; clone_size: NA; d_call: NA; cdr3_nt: TGTGCCAGCAGCTTACAGGGACCGCCGAATTCACCCCTCCACTTT; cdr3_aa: CASSLQGPPNSPLHF
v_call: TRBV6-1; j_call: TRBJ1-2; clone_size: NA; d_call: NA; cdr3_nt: TGTGCCAGCTCGTGGGCCCGCGGCTACACCTTC; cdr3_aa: CASSWARGYTF
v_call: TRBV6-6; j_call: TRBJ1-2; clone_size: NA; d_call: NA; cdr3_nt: TGTGCCAGCAGTTACTCTGAGAGGGCCTCTGGCTACACCTTC; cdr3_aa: CASSYSERASGYTF
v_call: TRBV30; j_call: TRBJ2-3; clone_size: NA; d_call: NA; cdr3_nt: TGTGCCTGGAGTGTAAGAGGGACACCAACGCAGTATTTT; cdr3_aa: CAWSVRGTPTQYF
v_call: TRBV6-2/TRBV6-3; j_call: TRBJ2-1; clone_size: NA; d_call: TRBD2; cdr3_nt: TGTGCCAGCAGTACGACTAGCGGGGTACGAGGCTACAATGAGCAGTTCTTC; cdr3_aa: CASSTTSGVRGYNEQFF
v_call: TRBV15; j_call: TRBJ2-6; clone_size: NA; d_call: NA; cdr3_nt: TGTGCCACCAGCAAGAGGGGCGGCTCGGGGGCCAACGTCCTGACTTTC; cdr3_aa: CATSKRGGSGANVLTF
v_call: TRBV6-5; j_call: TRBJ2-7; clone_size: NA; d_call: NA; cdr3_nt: TGTGCCAGCTCCTACGAGCAGTACTTC; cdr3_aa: CASSYEQYF
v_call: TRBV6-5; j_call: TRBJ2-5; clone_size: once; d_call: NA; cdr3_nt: TGTGCCAGCGGATGGAAATCCGGGGGCGTTGGGACCCAGTACTTC; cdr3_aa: CASGWKSGGVGTQYF
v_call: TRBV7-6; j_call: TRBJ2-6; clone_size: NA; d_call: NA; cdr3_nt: TGTGCCAGCAGCCCCCTCGGGTACGGACAGTCTGGGGCCAACGTCCTGACTTTC; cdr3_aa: CASSPLGYGQSGANVLTF